These 5 T cell receptor beta chains originate from one sample sequenced in a study of cytomegalovirus exposure and HLA in healthy donors. 13 Jbeta primers and 60 Vbeta primers were used for the PCR. The assay was immunoSEQ multiplex PCR, and TCRdb's table has in-frame clones only and misses some. This sample has some 81,000 clones; 65% to 75% occur once, and the top ten carry 15% to 20%. The sequenced material came from PBMCs. Receptors were obtained from a woman between 40 and 55 years old in good health and CMV-seropositive.

The V call is TRBV9, the J call TRBJ1-4; D is ambiguous. The V end was cut by 6 bases, the J end by 0 bases, with 12 bases between. The V gene's germline CDR1 is SGDLS and CDR2 YYNGEE. CDR3 length: 15 amino acids. The CDR3 region has the DNA TGTGCCAGCACCCCGTCGGGTGCAACTAATGAAAAACTGTTTTTT. This gives the protein CASTPSGATNEKLFF.

The chain employs TRBV5-4 and TRBJ1-2, with no clear D. V gave up 4 bases and J gave up 4 bases, with 11 bases separating them. This CDR3 spans 13 amino acids. The germline gives CDR1 SGHNT, CDR2 YYREEE (reference sequence). Here the CDR3 DNA reads TGTGCCAGCAGCAGCCCAGGATTCTATGGCTACACCTTC. Residues: CASSSPGFYGYTF.

The chain joins TRBV5-4 to TRBJ2-3, with D possibly TRBD2 on 6 matching bases. V dropped 1 base and J dropped 5 bases, with 11 bases sitting between them. Looked up from germline, CDR1 is SGHNT and CDR2 is YYREEE (reference sequence). The CDR3 is 14 residues long. The CDR3 loop reads CASSLRGTIDTQYF. DNA for the CDR3: TGTGCCAGCAGCTTGCGCGGGACCATAGATACGCAGTATTTT.

This clone was seen once. The chain has TRBV28 and TRBJ2-5, with a weak D call TRBD2 (5 bases). The CDR3 contains 15 residues. CDR1 is MDHEN, CDR2 SYDVKM, per germline. V gave up 4 bases and J gave up 4 bases, with 16 bases separating them. For the CDR3, the DNA is TGTGCCAGCAGTTCTCGGTCCAGTCGGGGAGAGACCCAGTACTTC. Protein sequence: CASSSRSSRGETQYF.

The V gene is TRBV6-5, the J gene TRBJ1-1; TRBD1 is a possible D gene (5 bases). The V gene lost 5 bases and the J gene lost 8 bases, with 12 bases spanning the gap. The length of the CDR3 is 12 residues. CDR1 is MNHEY and CDR2 is SVGAGI in the germline V gene. The CDR3 sequence: CASSDSWGEAFF. The CDR3 bases are TGTGCCAGCAGTGACAGTTGGGGCGAAGCTTTCTTT.